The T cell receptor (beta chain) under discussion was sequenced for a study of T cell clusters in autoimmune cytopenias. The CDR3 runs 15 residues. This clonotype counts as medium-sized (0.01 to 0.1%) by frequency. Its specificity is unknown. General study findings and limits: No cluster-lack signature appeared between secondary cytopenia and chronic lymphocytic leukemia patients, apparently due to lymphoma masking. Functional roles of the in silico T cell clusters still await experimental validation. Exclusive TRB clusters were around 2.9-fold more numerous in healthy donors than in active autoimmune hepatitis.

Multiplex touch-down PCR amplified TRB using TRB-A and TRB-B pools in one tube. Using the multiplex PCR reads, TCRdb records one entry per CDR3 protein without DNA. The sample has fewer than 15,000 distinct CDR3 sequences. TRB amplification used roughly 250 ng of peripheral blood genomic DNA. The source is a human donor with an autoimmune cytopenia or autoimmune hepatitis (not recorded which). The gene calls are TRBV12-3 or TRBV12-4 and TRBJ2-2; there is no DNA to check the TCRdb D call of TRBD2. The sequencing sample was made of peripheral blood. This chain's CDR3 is CASSRGLALTGELFF.